This entry concerns a single T cell receptor beta chain. Germline V gene lookup returns CDR1 SNHLY and CDR2 FYNNEI. The CDR3 extends over 12 amino acids. PCR involved 60 Vbeta and 13 Jbeta primers. Profiled with immunoSEQ multiplex PCR; TCRdb holds only in-frame clones, not every one. The repertoire has around 130,000 clones, 70% to 75% of them found once; the top ten carry more than 2%. This entry belongs to a study of cytomegalovirus exposure and HLA in healthy donors. Sequencing used PBMCs. The clonotype originates from a woman between 40 and 50 years old in good health and CMV-seropositive. The rearrangement links TRBV2 to TRBJ2-5; tentative D call: TRBD1 (6 bases). TRBJ2-7 matches the DNA end more closely, so the J call is doubtful. CDR3 sequence: CASNYRVDEQYF. CDR3 coding DNA: TGTGCCAGCAACTACAGGGTAGACGAGCAGTACTTC.